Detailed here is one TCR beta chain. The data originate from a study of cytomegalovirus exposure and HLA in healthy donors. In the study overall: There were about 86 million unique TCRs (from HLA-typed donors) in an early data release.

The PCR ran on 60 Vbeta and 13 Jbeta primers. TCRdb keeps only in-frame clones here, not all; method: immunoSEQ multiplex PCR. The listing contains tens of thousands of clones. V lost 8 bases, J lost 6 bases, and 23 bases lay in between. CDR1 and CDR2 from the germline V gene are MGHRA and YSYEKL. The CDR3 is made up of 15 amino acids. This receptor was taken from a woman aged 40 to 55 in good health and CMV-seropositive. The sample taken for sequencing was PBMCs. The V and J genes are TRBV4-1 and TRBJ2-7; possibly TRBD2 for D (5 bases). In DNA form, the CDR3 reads TGCGCCAGCTCCCAAGCGTGGAGGATAACAGCCGAGCAGTACTTC. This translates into CASSQAWRITAEQYF.